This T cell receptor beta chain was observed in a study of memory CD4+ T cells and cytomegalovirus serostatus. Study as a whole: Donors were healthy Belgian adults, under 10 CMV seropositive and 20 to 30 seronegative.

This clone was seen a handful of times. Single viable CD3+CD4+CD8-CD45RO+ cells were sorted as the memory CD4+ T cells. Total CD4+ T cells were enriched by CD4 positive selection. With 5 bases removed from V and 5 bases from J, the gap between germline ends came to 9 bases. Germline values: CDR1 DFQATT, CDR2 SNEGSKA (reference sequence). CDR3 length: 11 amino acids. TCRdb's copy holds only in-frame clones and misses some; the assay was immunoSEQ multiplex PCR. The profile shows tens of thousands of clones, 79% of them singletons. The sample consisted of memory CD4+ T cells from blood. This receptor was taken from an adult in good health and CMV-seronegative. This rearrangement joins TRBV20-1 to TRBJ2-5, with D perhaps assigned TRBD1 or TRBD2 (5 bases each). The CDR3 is CSAWDVETQYF. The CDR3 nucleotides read TGCAGTGCTTGGGACGTGGAGACCCAGTACTTC.